Ten or more counts support the clone carrying this T cell receptor beta chain. Primers used in a second PCR of roughly 6 to 12 cycles were a sample-barcoded 5' primer and a J-beta primer mix. In TCRdb, the 5' RACE reads were re-called with MiXCR into one record per CDR3 protein. Counted here are approximately 900,000 distinct CDR3 sequences, 25% to 35% occurring once; the ten biggest clones make up roughly a tenth. This record comes from a study of blood T cells in healthy people across ages. This sample also appeared in a second study, on T cells of mothers and their children.

The specimen sequenced was blood. The source of this sequence is a woman aged 40 to 50 in good health.

The chain's CDR3 is CASSPGLSDWETQYF. The CDR3 DNA sequence: TGTGCCAGCAGTCCCGGACTATCCGACTGGGAGACCCAGTACTTC. This chain links TRBV6-2 or TRBV6-3 with TRBJ2-5; D perhaps matches TRBD2 (6 bases). V lost 5 bases and J 5 bases, leaving 18 bases between the germline ends. This CDR3 has 15 amino acids. Germline lookup yields CDR1 MNHEY and CDR2 SVGEGT.